The clone carrying this TCR beta chain was counted once. Its target is unknown. Primers for the PCR totalled 60 Vbeta and 13 Jbeta. Repertoires were generated with immunoSEQ multiplex PCR, while TCRdb's copy carries only in-frame clones and drops some. Of 180,000 or so clones listed, approximately 80% are singletons. The source of the sample is a study of cytomegalovirus exposure and HLA in healthy donors. The CDR3 has 15 residues. Germline V gives CDR1 LNHDA, CDR2 SQIVND (reference sequence). V was clipped by 1 base and J by 4 bases; unmatched bases: 3. Study observations and caveats: A later analysis showed that HLA-associated TCR beta chains had undergone more clonal expansion than equally common others. There were fewer than 200 TCR beta chains listed as cytomegalovirus-associated. In an earlier analysis, most TCR beta V segments were productive about 87% or about 30% of the time.

The sequence was collected from a female donor in good health and CMV-seronegative. The V call is TRBV19, the J call TRBJ1-2, with 10 bases that match TRBD1. Sequences were obtained from PBMCs. CDR3 nucleotides: TGTGCCAGTAGTATAGCGGGACAGGGGATCTATGGCTACACCTTC. This codes for CASSIAGQGIYGYTF.